This T cell receptor (beta chain) came from a study of cytomegalovirus exposure and HLA in healthy donors. Notes on the study in general: CMV antigen specificity of a few CMV-associated chains was confirmed in vitro.

PCR involved 60 Vbeta and 13 Jbeta primers. The data were produced by immunoSEQ multiplex PCR, yet TCRdb's version contains in-frame clones alone and is incomplete. The sample includes about 190,000 clones, 81% of them seen just once. Worth noting for this clone: The antigen remains undetermined.

CDR3 length equals 15 residues. V lost 2 bases to trimming and J lost 5 bases; unmatched junction nucleotides: 8. CDR1 is SGHAT, CDR2 FQNNGV, per germline. Sequenced sample: PBMCs. This TCR was recovered from a middle-aged man in good health and CMV-seropositive. The V call is TRBV11-2, the J call TRBJ2-7; 8 positions agree with TRBD1. The CDR3 here is CASSLIYRGRNEQYF. In nucleotides, the CDR3 is TGTGCCAGCAGCTTAATTTACAGGGGGAGGAACGAGCAGTACTTC.